This T cell receptor (beta chain) was sequenced in a study of cytomegalovirus exposure and HLA in healthy donors. The PCR employed 60 Vbeta primers together with 13 Jbeta primers. The assay was immunoSEQ multiplex PCR, and TCRdb's table has in-frame clones only and misses some. The data contain approximately 120,000 clones, 81% of them singletons. The V and J ends lost 8 bases and 8 bases respectively, with 13 bases between them. The CDR3 is made up of 12 amino acids. Looked up from germline, CDR1 is MNHEY and CDR2 is SVGAGI. The chain employs TRBV6-5 and TRBJ2-1, with D tentatively TRBD1 (6 bases). Source material: PBMCs. This clonotype was obtained from a woman in her 30s in good health and CMV-seronegative. The CDR3 region has the DNA TGTGCCAGCGGCAACAGGGTCCATGAGCAGTTCTTC. It yields the protein CASGNRVHEQFF.